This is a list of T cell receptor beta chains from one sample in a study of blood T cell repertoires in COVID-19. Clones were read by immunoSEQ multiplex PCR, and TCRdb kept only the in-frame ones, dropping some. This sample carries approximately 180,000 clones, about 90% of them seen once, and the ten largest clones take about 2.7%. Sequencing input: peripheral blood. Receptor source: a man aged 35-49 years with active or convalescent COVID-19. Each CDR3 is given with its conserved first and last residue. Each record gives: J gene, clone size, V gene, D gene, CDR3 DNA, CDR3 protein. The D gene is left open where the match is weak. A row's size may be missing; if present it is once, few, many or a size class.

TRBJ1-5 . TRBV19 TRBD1 TGTGCCAGTAGTGGATCTAAGACAGGGGTCAGGAGCAATCAGCCCCAGCATTTT CASSGSKTGVRSNQPQHF
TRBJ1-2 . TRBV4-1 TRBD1 TGCGCCAGCAGCCAAGGGGGACAGGGATTCTATGGCTACACCTTC CASSQGGQGFYGYTF
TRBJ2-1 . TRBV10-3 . TGTGCCATCAGTGAGTCCCAAGTATTGACAGCTAATGAGCAGTTCTTC CAISESQVLTANEQFF
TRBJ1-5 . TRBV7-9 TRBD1 TGTGCCAGCAGCCCCCTCGGACAGGATAGCAATCAGCCCCAGCATTTT CASSPLGQDSNQPQHF
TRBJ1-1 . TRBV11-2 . TGTGCCAGCAGCTTACGACAGGCCACTGAAGCTTTCTTT CASSLRQATEAFF
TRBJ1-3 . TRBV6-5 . TGTGCCAGCAGTCCGCGCCCGGCTGGAAACACCATATATTTT CASSPRPAGNTIYF
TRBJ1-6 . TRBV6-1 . TGTGCCAGCAGTGACAGTAGTCAGGGTTTTAGATCCCTCCACTTT CASSDSSQGFRSLHF
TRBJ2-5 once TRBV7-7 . TGTGCTAGCAGCTTAGCGGAGTTCGGGGGGCTACAGACCCAGTACTTC CASSLAEFGGLQTQYF
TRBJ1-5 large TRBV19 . TGTGCCAGTACTCCCGGGGGCGGGGGGCCATCAAATCAGCCCCAGCATTTT CASTPGGGGPSNQPQHF
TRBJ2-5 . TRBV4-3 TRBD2 TGCGCCAGCAGCCCGAGCGCTAGCGGACAAGAGACCCAGTACTTC CASSPSASGQETQYF
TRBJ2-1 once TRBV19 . TGTGCCAGTAGTAGCCCTGGACTCGGCAATGAGCAGTTCTTC CASSSPGLGNEQFF
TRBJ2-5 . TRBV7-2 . TGTGCCAGCAGCTTACGTGAGGGCCGCAGGCAAGAGACCCAGTACTTC CASSLREGRRQETQYF
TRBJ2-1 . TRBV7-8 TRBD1 TGTGCCAGCAGCCCTGACGTGGGGACAGCATACAATGAGCAGTTCTTC CASSPDVGTAYNEQFF
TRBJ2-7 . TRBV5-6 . TGTGCCAGCAGCTTGGGGAGGGCGGCGAAGGGTTCGGAGCAGTACTTC CASSLGRAAKGSEQYF
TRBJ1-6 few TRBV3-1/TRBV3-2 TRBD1 TGTGCCAGCAGCCAAAGGGCCGGGACAGGGGGCTTTAATTCACCCCTCCACTTT CASSQRAGTGGFNSPLHF
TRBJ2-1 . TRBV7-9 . TGTGCCAGCAGCTTAGGGCGGGGTGGTCCGGGGTTCTTC CASSLGRGGPGFF
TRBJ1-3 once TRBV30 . TGTGCCTGGAGCCTCGGGGAGGCAAACACCATATATTTT CAWSLGEANTIYF
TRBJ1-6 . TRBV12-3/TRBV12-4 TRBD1 TGTGCCAGCAGTTTAAGACAGGGCTTTCCCCTCCACTTT CASSLRQGFPLHF
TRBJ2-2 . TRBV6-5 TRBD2 TGTGCCAGCAAGCGGGGGGGCAGAGCCGGGGAGCTGTTTTTT CASKRGGRAGELFF
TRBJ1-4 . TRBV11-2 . TGTGCCAGCAGCTTAGGGTCGGGAAATGAAAAACTGTTTTTT CASSLGSGNEKLFF
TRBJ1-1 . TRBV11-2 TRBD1 TGTGCCAGCAGCTCACCATGGACAGGGGGCACTGAAGCTTTCTTT CASSSPWTGGTEAFF
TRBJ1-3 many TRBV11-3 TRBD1 TGTGCCAGCAGCTTAGTGTGGGACAGCAGAGACTCTGGAAACACCATATATTTT CASSLVWDSRDSGNTIYF
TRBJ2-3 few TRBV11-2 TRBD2 TGTGCCAGCAGCCGTGGCGGGGGGGCCGCTACGCAGTATTTT CASSRGGGAATQYF
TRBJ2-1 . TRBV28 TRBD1 TGTGCCAGCCGGACAGGGGGCCATGAGCAGTTCTTC CASRTGGHEQFF